Sequencing of this T cell receptor beta chain was carried out in a study of human T cells and chemical hapten exposure. At the level of the study: Cases of alopecia areata, totalis or universalis occurred in a predominantly female patient group. Study-level findings and limits: PT1 expanded TCR numbers rose with patch test score.

In this sample, this clonotype turned up many times. Its antigen is as yet unknown. Time point: patch test 3, about 24 weeks after DPC sensitization. Treatment of the sample: therapeutic diphenylcyclopropenone sensitization with weekly scalp DPC. A single record per CDR3 protein comes from TCRdb applying MiXCR to the RACE reads. Among more than 70,000 distinct CDR3 sequences listed, under 13% were seen once. In germline, CDR1 is SQVTM, CDR2 ANQGSEA. There are 11 residues in the CDR3. V lost 7 bases and J lost 2, with 9 bases in between. The TCR sequence derives from a woman aged 25 to 39 with alopecia areata. Some clones in this sample may be carry-over from other donors' samples. This rearrangement joins TRBV29-1 to TRBJ2-7; maybe TRBD1 (6 bases). Sequencing was performed on whole blood, taken in connection with sensitization to the hapten diphenylcyclopropenone (DPC). The CDR3 is CSAGTPYEQYF. The CDR3 region has the DNA TGCAGCGCCGGGACACCCTACGAGCAGTACTTC.